This T cell receptor beta chain was identified in a study of PD-1 blockade in classical Hodgkin lymphoma. Sequenced by immunoSEQ multiplex PCR; TCRdb stores in-frame clones only, minus some. Counted here are around 37,000 clones, 92% occurring once; the ten biggest clones make up around 0.3%. V dropped 6 bases and J dropped 3 bases, with 8 bases sitting between them. CDR3 length: 12 residues. Germline lookup yields CDR1 LNHDA and CDR2 SQIVND (reference sequence). Sample time point: cycle 4 day 1 (C4D1), after around six weeks of nivolumab. Each of the patients experienced relapse following autologous stem cell transplantation, and their brentuximab vedotin exposure differed. Negative selection with magnetic separation was used to purify CD4+ T cells from thawed PBMCs.

This receptor was taken from a human donor with classical Hodgkin lymphoma. Sample: CD4+ T cells from blood, taken before the fourth cycle of nivolumab. The chain has TRBV19 and TRBJ1-1; D unclear. CDR3 residues: CASSPGYTEAFF. The DNA of the CDR3 is TGTGCCAGTAGCCCGGGGTACACTGAAGCTTTCTTT.